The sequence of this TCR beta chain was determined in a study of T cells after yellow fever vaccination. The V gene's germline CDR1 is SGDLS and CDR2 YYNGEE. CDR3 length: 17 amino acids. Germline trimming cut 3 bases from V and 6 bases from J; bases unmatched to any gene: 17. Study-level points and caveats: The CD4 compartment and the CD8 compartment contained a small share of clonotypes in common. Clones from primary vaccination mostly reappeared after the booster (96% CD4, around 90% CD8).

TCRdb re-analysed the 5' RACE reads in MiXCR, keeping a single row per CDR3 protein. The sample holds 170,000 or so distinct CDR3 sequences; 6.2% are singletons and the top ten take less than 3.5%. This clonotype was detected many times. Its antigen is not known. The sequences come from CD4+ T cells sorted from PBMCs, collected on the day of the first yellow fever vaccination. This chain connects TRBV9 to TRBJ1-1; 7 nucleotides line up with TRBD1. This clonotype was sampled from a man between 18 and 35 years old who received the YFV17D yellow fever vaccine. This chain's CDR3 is CASSGEANRGFFSEAFF. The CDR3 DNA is TGTGCCAGCAGCGGAGAGGCCAACAGGGGATTTTTCTCTGAAGCTTTCTTT. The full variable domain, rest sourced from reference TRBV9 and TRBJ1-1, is DSGVTQTPKHLITATGQRVTLRCSPRSGDLSVYWYQQSLDQGLQFLIQYYNGEERAKGNILERFSAQQFPDLHSELNLSSLELGDSALYFCASSGEANRGFFSEAFFGQGTRLTVV.